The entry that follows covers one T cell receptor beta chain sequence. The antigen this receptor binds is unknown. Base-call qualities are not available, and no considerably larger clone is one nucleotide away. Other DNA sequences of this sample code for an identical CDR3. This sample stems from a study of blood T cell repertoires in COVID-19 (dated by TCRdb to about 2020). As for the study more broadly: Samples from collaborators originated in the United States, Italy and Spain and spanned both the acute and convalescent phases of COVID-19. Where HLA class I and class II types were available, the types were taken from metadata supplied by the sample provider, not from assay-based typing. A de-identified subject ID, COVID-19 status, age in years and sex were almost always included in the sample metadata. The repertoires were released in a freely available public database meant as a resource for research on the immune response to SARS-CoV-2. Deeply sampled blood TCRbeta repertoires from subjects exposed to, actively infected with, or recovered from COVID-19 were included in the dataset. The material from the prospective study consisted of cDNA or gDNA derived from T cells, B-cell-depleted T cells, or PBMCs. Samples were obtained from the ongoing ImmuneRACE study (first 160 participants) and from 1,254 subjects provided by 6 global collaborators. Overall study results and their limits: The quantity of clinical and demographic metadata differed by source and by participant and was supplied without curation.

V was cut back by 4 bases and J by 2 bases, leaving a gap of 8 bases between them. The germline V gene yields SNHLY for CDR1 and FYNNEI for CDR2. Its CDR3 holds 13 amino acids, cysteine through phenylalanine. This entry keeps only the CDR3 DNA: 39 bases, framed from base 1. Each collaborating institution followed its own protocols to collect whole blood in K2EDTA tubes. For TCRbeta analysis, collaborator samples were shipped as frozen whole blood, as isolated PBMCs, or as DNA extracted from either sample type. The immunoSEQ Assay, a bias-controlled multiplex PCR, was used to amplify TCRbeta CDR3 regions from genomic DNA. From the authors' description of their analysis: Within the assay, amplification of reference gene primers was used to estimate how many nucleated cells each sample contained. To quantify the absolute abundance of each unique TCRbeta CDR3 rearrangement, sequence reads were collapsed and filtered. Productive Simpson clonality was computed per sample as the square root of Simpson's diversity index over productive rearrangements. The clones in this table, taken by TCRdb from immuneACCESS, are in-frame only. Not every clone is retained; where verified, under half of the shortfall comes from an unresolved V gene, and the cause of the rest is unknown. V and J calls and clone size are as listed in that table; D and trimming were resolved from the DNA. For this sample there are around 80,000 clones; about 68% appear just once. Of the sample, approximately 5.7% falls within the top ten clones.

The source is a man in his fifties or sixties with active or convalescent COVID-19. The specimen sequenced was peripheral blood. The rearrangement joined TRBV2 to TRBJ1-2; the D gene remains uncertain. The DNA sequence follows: TGTGCCAGCAGTGCCGGGAGAAACTATGGCTACACCTTC. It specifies CASSAGRNYGYTF. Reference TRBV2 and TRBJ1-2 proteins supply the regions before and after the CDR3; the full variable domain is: EPEVTQTPSHQVTQMGQEVILRCVPISNHLYFYWYRQILGQKVEFLVSFYNNEISEKSEIFDDQFSVERPDGSNFTLKIRSTKLEDSAMYFCASSAGRNYGYTFGSGTRLTVV.